The 19 T cell receptor beta chains below all came from one sample that was sequenced in a study of cytomegalovirus exposure and HLA in healthy donors (dated by TCRdb to between 2016 and 2019). Preparation of the library involved the immunoSEQ multiplex PCR assay. A mixture of 60 forward primers for TCR Vbeta segments and 13 reverse primers for TCR Jbeta segments was used in the multiplex PCR. Here the immuneACCESS table is served through TCRdb, limited to in-frame sequences with V and J called. Missing clones are a known gap in these copies; in checked studies unresolved V genes cover under half, and the rest lacks a known reason. The sample includes 150,000 to 200,000 clones, with 79% observed a single time. The top ten hold under 3% of the sample. The sample consisted of PBMCs. These receptors all stem from a woman between 50 and 59 years old in good health and CMV-seronegative.

The chain links TRBV14 to TRBJ2-1, with D possibly TRBD1 on 5 matching bases. V shed 1 base and J shed 11 bases, with 12 bases lying between them. The CDR3 covers 13 residues. Germline CDR1 and CDR2: SGHDN and FVKESK. The CDR3 is CASSQVPTAKQFF. CDR3 in DNA: TGTGCCAGCAGCCAAGTCCCGACAGCTAAGCAGTTCTTC.

The chain uses TRBV6-5 and TRBJ1-2; 10 bases align to TRBD1. J was trimmed by 4 bases and V by 6 bases; bases with no gene match: 5. Germline CDR1 and CDR2: MNHEY and SVGAGI. The CDR3 length is 14 residues. The CDR3 DNA follows: TGTGCCAGCAGCCGGGACAGGGGTGTCTATGGCTACACCTTC. Its protein is CASSRDRGVYGYTF.

The CDR3 DNA is TGTGCCAGCAGTCCCGGGACAGGTTCTAATCAGCCCCAGCATTTT. This sequence encodes CASSPGTGSNQPQHF. V and J are TRBV2 and TRBJ1-5; TRBD1 agrees at 8 bases. This CDR3 contains 15 residues. Germline loops: CDR1 SNHLY, CDR2 FYNNEI. V trimming: 5 bases; J trimming: 4 bases; junction bases outside the gene matches: 7.

Here the CDR3 reads CASSPGTGGESEKLFF. The DNA for the CDR3 is TGTGCCAGCAGCCCCGGGACAGGGGGCGAGAGTGAAAAACTGTTTTTT. J is TRBJ1-4 and V is TRBV9; 12 bases agree with TRBD1. Trimming at V came to 4 bases and at J to 7 bases, leaving 8 bases not matched to a gene. This CDR3 comprises 16 residues. The V gene's germline CDR1 is SGDLS and CDR2 YYNGEE.

The chain carries TRBV29-1 and TRBJ2-1; D not certain. The V and J ends lost 2 bases and 7 bases respectively, with 6 bases between them. This CDR3 is 11 amino acids long. The germline V gene encodes CDR1 SQVTM and CDR2 ANQGSEA. The CDR3 DNA reads TGCAGCGTTGAACAGTTAAATGAGCAGTTCTTC. This translates into CSVEQLNEQFF.

This clone was seen only once. The V and J genes are TRBV28 and TRBJ1-6, with a weak D call TRBD1 (6 bases). CDR3 length: 16 amino acids. The V end was cut by 6 bases, the J end by 0 bases, with 12 bases between. The germline V gene has CDR1 MDHEN and CDR2 SYDVKM. CDR3 DNA: TGTGCCAGCAGATATACAGGGTTCTCCTATAATTCACCCCTCCACTTT. Its translation is CASRYTGFSYNSPLHF.

The chain has TRBV6-5 and TRBJ2-2; 10 bases align to TRBD2. The CDR3 sequence is 15 residues long. The germline V gene encodes CDR1 MNHEY and CDR2 SVGAGI. J gave up 4 bases and V 6 bases, and 5 bases lay outside the gene matches. CDR3 nucleotide sequence: TGTGCCAGCAGGCCTAGCGGGGGAAGCACCGGGGAGCTGTTTTTT. It encodes CASRPSGGSTGELFF.

The chain has TRBV5-3 and TRBJ2-3; D possibly corresponds to TRBD2 (6 bases). TRBV5-3 is identified as an open reading frame with a role that is uncertain. CDR3 length: 12 amino acids. Trimming pared 4 bases from V and 5 bases from J, leaving 8 bases between. The CDR3 reads CARSPGGDTQYF. CDR3 sequence (DNA): TGTGCCAGAAGCCCCGGGGGAGATACGCAGTATTTT.

This chain connects TRBV5-1 to TRBJ1-1; TRBD1 aligns across 7 bases. From germline, CDR1 is SGHRS and CDR2 YFSETQ. The junction had 7 bases not matched to a gene; V was cut back by 4 bases and J by 7 bases. The CDR3 spans 13 residues. CDR3 amino acids: CASSPGGDSEAFF. CDR3 sequence (DNA): TGCGCCAGCAGCCCCGGAGGGGACAGTGAAGCTTTCTTT.

The chain is built from TRBV28 and TRBJ2-1; TRBD1 matches at 8 bases. In germline, CDR1 is MDHEN, CDR2 SYDVKM. V was clipped by 5 bases and J by 4 bases; unmatched bases: 7. The CDR3 runs to 15 residues. The DNA for the CDR3 is TGTGCCAGCAGTACGGACAGGGAAAAATACAATGAGCAGTTCTTC. It codes for CASSTDREKYNEQFF.

The genes are TRBV7-9 and TRBJ2-1; D is perhaps TRBD2 (5 bases). Trimming took 5 bases from V and 6 from J, leaving 14 bases between them. CDR3 size: 14 residues. Germline V gene data show CDR1 as SEHNR and CDR2 as FQNEAQ (reference sequence). CDR3 DNA: TGTGCCAGCAGCCCTCGGAATGGGAGCAATGAGCAGTTCTTC. Amino acids: CASSPRNGSNEQFF.

The chain joins TRBV7-3 to TRBJ2-1; TRBD2 agrees at 9 bases. In germline, CDR1 is SGHTA, CDR2 FQGTGA. The CDR3 consists of 18 residues. Unmatched junction bases numbered 12, after V lost 1 base and J lost 5 bases. In DNA, the CDR3 is TGTGCCAGCAGCTTAAACACCGGGACTAGCCATTTCGACAATGAGCAGTTCTTC. It encodes CASSLNTGTSHFDNEQFF.

The gene calls are TRBV5-1 and TRBJ2-5; 7 nucleotides line up with TRBD1. V dropped 0 bases and J dropped 2; count of bases not matched to a gene: 4. This CDR3 contains 15 residues. Germline values: CDR1 SGHRS, CDR2 YFSETQ. CDR3 in amino acids: CASSLGQGGQETQYF. CDR3 DNA sequence: TGCGCCAGCAGCTTGGGACAGGGTGGGCAAGAGACCCAGTACTTC.

This clone came up a few times. One end of the junction varies from germline; a read error may be responsible. This chain joins TRBV30 and TRBJ1-1; a possible D gene is TRBD1 (5 bases). The length of the CDR3 is 11 residues. From germline, CDR1 is GTSNPN and CDR2 SVGIG (reference sequence). DNA for the CDR3: TGCACTGACAGTCGTGACACTGAAGCTTTCTTT. Amino acids: CTDSRDTEAFF.

This clone was seen once. The chain couples TRBV7-2 to TRBJ1-4; 7 bases are shared with TRBD1. The V gene end was trimmed by 5 bases and the J gene end by 0 bases; junction bases not matched to a gene: 3. The V gene's germline CDR1 is SGHTA and CDR2 FQGNSA. The CDR3 runs to 15 residues. The CDR3 sequence: CASSRTGTTNEKLFF. Here the CDR3 DNA reads TGTGCCAGCAGCCGGACAGGTACAACTAATGAAAAACTGTTTTTT.

The chain uses TRBV11-3 and TRBJ2-1, with D tentatively TRBD2 (5 bases). The V end lost 1 base, the J end lost 6 bases, and 10 bases lay between the germline ends. The CDR3 contains 14 residues. CDR1 and CDR2 from the germline V gene are SGHNT and YENEEA. The CDR3 region is CASSLAGNANEQFF. CDR3 coding DNA: TGTGCCAGCAGCTTAGCGGGAAATGCCAATGAGCAGTTCTTC.

This clone was detected only a few times. CDR3 nucleotide sequence: TGTGCCAGCAGCCAAGCGCGGGGGGGCCTGAACACTGAAGCTTTCTTT. Translated: CASSQARGGLNTEAFF. The rearrangement joins TRBV4-2 to TRBJ1-1; D perhaps matches TRBD1 (6 bases). CDR3 length equals 16 residues. Looked up from germline, CDR1 is LGHNA and CDR2 is YNFKEQ. V shed 1 base and J shed 0 bases, with 12 bases lying between them.

The rearrangement links TRBV7-9 to TRBJ2-3; D perhaps matches TRBD1 (6 bases). Trimming took 5 bases from V and 0 from J, leaving 12 bases between them. The germline V gene has CDR1 SEHNR and CDR2 FQNEAQ (reference sequence). The CDR3 is 15 amino acids. CDR3 bases: TGTGCCAGCAGCCAACAGGGTACTAGCACAGATACGCAGTATTTT. Protein: CASSQQGTSTDTQYF.

The chain recombines TRBV7-3 with TRBJ2-3, with D possibly being TRBD1 (6 bases). The germline CDR1 and CDR2 sequences are SGHTA and FQGTGA. The CDR3 is made up of 15 amino acids. Deletions cut 5 bases from V and 4 bases from J, with 16 bases between. The DNA for the CDR3 is TGTGCCAGCAGCCTTTGGGGGCAGGGGCCAGATACGCAGTATTTT. Residues: CASSLWGQGPDTQYF. The full variable domain, its missing parts supplied by reference TRBV7-3 and TRBJ2-3, is GAGVSQTPSNKVTEKGKYVELRCDPISGHTALYWYRQSLGQGPEFLIYFQGTGAADDSGLPNDRFFAVRPEGSVSTLKIQRTERGDSAVYLCASSLWGQGPDTQYFGPGTRLTVL.